These 14 T cell receptor beta chains were all obtained from the same sample, sequenced in a study of CD8 T cells in ankylosing spondylitis. From the 5' RACE reads, TCRdb called clonotypes with MiXCR, one entry per CDR3 protein. Of around 150,000 distinct CDR3 sequences listed, 10% to 12% are singletons. What was sequenced was blood, either unsorted or a sorted T cell fraction (not recorded which). The source of these receptors is a female donor with ankylosing spondylitis or in good health (not recorded which).

In this sample, this clonotype turned up many times. The rearrangement uses TRBV20-1 and TRBJ1-2; no clear D gene. The V end lost 2 bases, the J end lost 4 bases, and 14 bases lay between the germline ends. The CDR3 loop spans 14 amino acids. Per germline, CDR1 DFQATT and CDR2 SNEGSKA (reference sequence). The DNA for the CDR3 is TGCAGTGCTAGACTCGGGATCCAATTCTATGGCTACACCTTC. Its translation: CSARLGIQFYGYTF.

There are many counts of this clonotype. This sequence joins TRBV7-2 and TRBJ2-7; D unresolved. With 1 base removed from V and 4 bases from J, the gap between germline ends came to 11 bases. CDR3 length equals 14 residues. Germline CDR1 reads SGHTA; CDR2 reads FQGNSA. The CDR3 protein is CASSLDPFRYEQYF. CDR3 coding DNA: TGTGCCAGCAGCTTAGATCCGTTTCGGTACGAGCAGTACTTC. Combining the CDR3 with reference TRBV7-2 and TRBJ2-7 gives the whole variable domain GAGVSQSPSNKVTEKGKDVELRCDPISGHTALYWYRQSLGQGLEFLIYFQGNSAPDKSGLPSDRFSAERTGGSVSTLTIQRTQQEDSAVYLCASSLDPFRYEQYFGPGTRLTVT.

This clonotype was detected ten times or more. The chain has TRBV5-1 and TRBJ1-2; tentative D call: TRBD1 (5 bases). The CDR3 spans 14 residues. The V end lost 0 bases, the J end lost 3 bases, and 9 bases lay between the germline ends. Germline CDR1 SGHRS, CDR2 YFSETQ. CDR3 loop: CASSLAQVHYGYTF. Written as DNA, the CDR3 is TGCGCCAGCAGCTTGGCACAGGTTCACTATGGCTACACCTTC. Full variable domain (remainder filled in from reference TRBV5-1 and TRBJ1-2): KAGVTQTPRYLIKTRGQQVTLSCSPISGHRSVSWYQQTPGQGLQFLFEYFSETQRNKGNFPGRFSGRQFSNSRSEMNVSTLELGDSALYLCASSLAQVHYGYTFGSGTRLTVV.

This chain uses TRBV3-1 with TRBJ2-3; 8 bases are a match to TRBD2. Trimming took 10 bases from V and 2 from J; bases not matched to a gene: 11. There are 15 residues in the CDR3. Germline CDR1 and CDR2: LGHDT and YNNKEL (reference sequence). CDR3 amino acids: CATNSRLAYTDTQYF. CDR3 nucleotide sequence: TGTGCCACCAACTCTCGACTAGCGTACACAGATACGCAGTATTTT.

The CDR3 coding sequence is TGTGCCAGCAGCCCTCTCGCCGGTAGACAGGCGGATGGCTACACCTTC. It translates to CASSPLAGRQADGYTF. The J gene is TRBJ1-2, the V gene TRBV7-8; D might be TRBD1 (6 bases). The germline V gene has CDR1 SGHVS and CDR2 FQNEAQ. The CDR3 length is 16 residues. Trimming removed 5 bases from V and 6 bases from J, with 22 bases in between. The full variable domain, in which reference TRBV7-8 and TRBJ1-2 provide the parts outside the CDR3, is GAGVSQSPRYKVAKRGQDVALRCDPISGHVSLFWYQQALGQGPEFLTYFQNEAQLDKSGLPSDRFFAERPEGSVSTLKIQRTQQEDSAVYLCASSPLAGRQADGYTFGSGTRLTVV.

This chain uses TRBV7-8 with TRBJ2-2, with 7 bases that match TRBD1. With V trimmed by 7 bases and J by 4 bases, 9 bases remained unmatched. Germline CDR1 reads SGHVS; CDR2 reads FQNEAQ. The CDR3 totals 15 residues. Here the CDR3 reads CASTLWDRPTGELFF. In DNA, the CDR3 is TGTGCCAGCACCTTGTGGGACAGACCCACCGGGGAGCTGTTTTTT.

This clonotype was seen at least ten times. The chain employs TRBV20-1 and TRBJ2-1, with a weak D call TRBD2 (6 bases). V lost 6 bases and J 0 bases, leaving 15 bases between the germline ends. The germline CDR1 and CDR2 sequences are DFQATT and SNEGSKA (reference sequence). This CDR3 has 15 residues. As DNA, the CDR3 is TGCAGTGCCCCCGCGGCGGGGATCTCCTACAATGAGCAGTTCTTC. It specifies CSAPAAGISYNEQFF.

The gene calls are TRBV18 and TRBJ2-2; TRBD1 matches at 7 bases. The CDR3 runs to 17 residues. Trimming took 8 bases from V and 4 from J; bases not matched to a gene: 16. Germline V gives CDR1 KGHSH, CDR2 LQKENI. For the CDR3, the DNA is TGTGCCAGCCCTCCCTTGACCTTGACAGGGTCCACCGGGGAGCTGTTTTTT. Translating gives CASPPLTLTGSTGELFF.

Many counts were recorded for this clonotype. V gene TRBV5-5 combines with J gene TRBJ1-3, with 8 bases that match TRBD1. J was trimmed by 3 bases and V by 5 bases; bases with no gene match: 7. The length of the CDR3 is 15 residues. Germline CDR1 and CDR2: SGHKS and YYEKEE (reference sequence). The CDR3 DNA reads TGTGCCAGCAGATATTCCGGGACAGGTGGAAACACCATATATTTT. Its translation: CASRYSGTGGNTIYF.

About this clonotype itself: This could be a read error, since a much larger clone is one nucleotide away. V and J are TRBV5-6 and TRBJ1-2; D is unclear. The ends were cut back, 0 bases at V and 8 bases at J, with 11 bases in the middle. The V gene's germline CDR1 is SGHDT and CDR2 YYEEEE. The CDR3 length is 13 residues. The CDR3 nucleotides are TGTGCCAGCAGCTTGGGTCAAGCGGGCGGCTACACCTTC. Encoded protein: CASSLGQAGGYTF.

This clonotype was counted a few times. The CDR3 DNA is TGTGCCAGCAGTCCCGGGAGAGGCACCGGGGAGCTGTTTTTT. Amino acid sequence: CASSPGRGTGELFF. This chain joins TRBV6-2 or TRBV6-3 and TRBJ2-2; TRBD2 is a possible D gene (6 bases). There are 14 residues in the CDR3. Trimming cost V 5 bases and J 4 bases, with 11 bases left between them. Germline CDR1 MNHEY, CDR2 SVGEGT.

This clonotype was seen repeatedly, ten times or more. The chain's CDR3 is CASSLSADTQYF. The CDR3 nucleotides are TGTGCCAGCAGCTTATCGGCGGATACGCAGTATTTT. The chain carries TRBV11-2 and TRBJ2-3; D remains ambiguous. The CDR3 sequence is 12 residues long. The V end was cut by 2 bases, the J end by 6 bases, with 6 bases between. Germline CDR1 reads SGHAT; CDR2 reads FQNNGV.

The sample holds many counts of this clonotype. The chain carries TRBV20-1 and TRBJ2-7; no definite D call. The CDR3 runs to 13 residues. From germline, CDR1 is DFQATT and CDR2 SNEGSKA (reference sequence). Trimming cost V 5 bases and J 1 base, with 12 bases left between them. CDR3 DNA sequence: TGCAGTGCTTTGGGCCAGGCTTCCTACGAGCAGTACTTC. Residues: CSALGQASYEQYF.

This clonotype was observed at least ten times. This chain joins TRBV12-3 or TRBV12-4 and TRBJ1-2; 10 bases align to TRBD1. The CDR3 consists of 17 residues. With V trimmed by 5 bases and J by 7 bases, 16 bases remained unmatched. CDR3 DNA sequence: TGTGCCAGCAGTCACTCTAATCTACGACAGGGGGCGCGTGGCTACACCTTC. Translation: CASSHSNLRQGARGYTF.